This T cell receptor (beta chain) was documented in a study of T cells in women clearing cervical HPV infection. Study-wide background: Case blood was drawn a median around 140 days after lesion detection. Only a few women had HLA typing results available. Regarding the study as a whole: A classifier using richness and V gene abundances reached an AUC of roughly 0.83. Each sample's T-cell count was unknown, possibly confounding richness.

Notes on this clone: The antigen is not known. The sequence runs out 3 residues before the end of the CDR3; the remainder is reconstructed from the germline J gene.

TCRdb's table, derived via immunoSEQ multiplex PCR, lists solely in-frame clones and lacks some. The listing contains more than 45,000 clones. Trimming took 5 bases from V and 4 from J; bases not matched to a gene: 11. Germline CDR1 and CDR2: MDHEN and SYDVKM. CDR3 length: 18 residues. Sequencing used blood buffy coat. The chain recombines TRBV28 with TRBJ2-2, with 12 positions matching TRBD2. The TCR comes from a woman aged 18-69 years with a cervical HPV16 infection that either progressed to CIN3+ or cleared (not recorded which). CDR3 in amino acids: CASSPGLAGGWGTGELFF. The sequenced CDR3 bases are TGTGCCAGCAGTCCGGGACTAGCGGGCGGGTGGGGCACCGGGGAG. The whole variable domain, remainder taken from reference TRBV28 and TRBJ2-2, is DVKVTQSSRYLVKRTGEKVFLECVQDMDHENMFWYRQDPGLGLRLIYFSYDVKMKEKGDIPEGYSVSREKKERFSLILESASTNQTSMYLCASSPGLAGGWGTGELFFGEGSRLTVL.